This T cell receptor (beta chain) was recovered during a study of T cell responses to AZD1222 COVID-19 vaccine. Study-wide results and caveats: The donor group comprised mostly white British people and more females; the analysis possibly underestimated clonal diversity.

Comment on this clone: Its cognate antigen is unknown.

Sequencing was performed with immunoSEQ multiplex PCR; in TCRdb, only in-frame clones are kept and a portion is missing. The data show 210,000 or so clones, roughly 94% seen once. The ends were cut back, 7 bases at V and 0 bases at J, with 11 bases in the middle. Germline-derived CDR1 and CDR2 are ENHRY and SYGVKD. The CDR3 spans 14 residues. The V gene is TRBV10-3, the J gene TRBJ2-3; no reliable D call. The receptor was derived from an adult who received the MenACWY meningococcal vaccine as a control. The material was peripheral blood, obtained 28 days after the second dose of the MenACWY control vaccine. The CDR3 region is CAITLRPSTDTQYF. The CDR3 DNA follows: TGTGCCATCACGCTCCGTCCTAGCACAGATACGCAGTATTTT.